The clone carrying this T cell receptor beta chain was seen once. This entry is derived from a study of blood T cell repertoires in COVID-19. For the study at large: In each case, the material was cDNA or gDNA derived from T cells, B-cell-depleted T cells, or PBMCs.

This CDR3 has 14 residues. Germline V lookup: CDR1 MNHEY, CDR2 SVGEGT. Trimming took 4 bases from V and 2 from J, leaving 11 bases between them. Clones were read by immunoSEQ multiplex PCR, and TCRdb kept only the in-frame ones, dropping some. The data contain some 96,000 clones, under 90% of them singletons. The sample consisted of peripheral blood. This TCR was recovered from a human donor in a cohort sampled during active COVID-19. The rearrangement joins TRBV6-2 or TRBV6-3 to TRBJ2-5, with D possibly TRBD2 on 5 matching bases. The CDR3 nucleotides read TGTGCCAGCAGTTCCCCGGGAACGCAAGAGACCCAGTACTTC. Its translation is CASSSPGTQETQYF.